A single sample is the source of the 9 T cell receptor beta chains below, sequenced in a study of T cells in tumors after PD-1 blockade. Generated by immunoSEQ multiplex PCR, the TCRdb table keeps only in-frame clones and is missing some. The top ten clones hold under 40% of a sample with about 33,000 clones, over 75% of them seen once. This material consisted of PBMCs, taken before anti-PD-1 treatment. These receptor sequences come from a human donor with basal cell carcinoma.

This chain joins TRBV24-1 and TRBJ2-7; 8 nucleotides agree with TRBD1. Germline values: CDR1 KGHDR, CDR2 SFDVKD. Unmatched junction bases numbered 4, after V lost 4 bases and J lost 6 bases. This CDR3 contains 13 residues. This chain's CDR3 is CATSDRGRREQYF. The CDR3 DNA reads TGTGCCACCAGTGACAGGGGGCGGCGCGAGCAGTACTTC.

The chain has TRBV14 and TRBJ1-4, with a tentative D call TRBD1 (6 bases). The CDR3 sequence is 16 residues long. Trimming stripped 0 bases from V and 2 bases from J, with 10 bases between. The germline V gene encodes CDR1 SGHDN and CDR2 FVKESK. The CDR3 sequence is CASSQDQGITNEKLFF. CDR3 in DNA: TGTGCCAGCAGCCAAGATCAGGGGATTACTAATGAAAAACTGTTTTTT.

J is TRBJ2-3 and V is TRBV14; 15 bases align to TRBD2. V gave up 1 base and J gave up 5 bases; unmatched junction bases: 10. CDR3 length: 19 residues. Germline V CDR1 and CDR2: SGHDN, FVKESK. CDR3 loop: CASSQAPGLAGGRGDTQYF. CDR3 in DNA: TGTGCCAGCAGCCAAGCCCCGGGACTAGCGGGAGGCCGGGGAGATACGCAGTATTTT.

The chain combines TRBV5-1 with TRBJ1-1; 9 nucleotides align to TRBD1. Trimming cost V 4 bases and J 6 bases; bases outside gene matches: 10. The V gene's germline CDR1 is SGHRS and CDR2 YFSETQ. The CDR3 has 15 amino acids. The CDR3 DNA reads as TGCGCCAGCAGCATAGACACAGGGGGCTTACCTGAAGCTTTCTTT. Translation gives CASSIDTGGLPEAFF.

This sequence joins TRBV27 and TRBJ1-1, with a possible D match to TRBD1 (5 bases). Germline V gives CDR1 MNHEY, CDR2 SMNVEV (reference sequence). V shed 3 bases and J shed 3 bases, with 8 bases lying between them. The CDR3 is made up of 13 amino acids. The CDR3 spells CASSFGADTEAFF. CDR3 nucleotides: TGTGCCAGCAGTTTTGGGGCGGACACTGAAGCTTTCTTT.

The rearrangement joins TRBV4-2 to TRBJ1-1, with 8 bases identical to TRBD1. This CDR3 has 15 amino acids. J lost 2 bases, V lost 1 base, and 3 bases had no gene match. CDR1 and CDR2 (germline): LGHNA, YNFKEQ. The CDR3: CASSQGDRTNTEAFF. The CDR3 DNA reads TGTGCCAGCAGCCAAGGGGACAGGACAAACACTGAAGCTTTCTTT.

CDR3: CSVASLAGANVLTF. The CDR3 nucleotides are TGCAGCGTTGCTAGTCTCGCCGGGGCCAACGTCCTGACTTTC. The chain carries TRBV29-1 and TRBJ2-6; D call uncertain. The CDR3 loop spans 14 amino acids. The ends were cut back, 4 bases at V and 4 bases at J, with 11 bases in the middle. In germline, CDR1 is SQVTM, CDR2 ANQGSEA.

V and J are TRBV19 and TRBJ2-4, with D possibly TRBD2 on 6 matching bases. The CDR3 is 14 amino acids. Trimming cost V 4 bases and J 8 bases, with 15 bases left between them. CDR1 is LNHDA, CDR2 SQIVND, per germline (reference sequence). As DNA, the CDR3 is TGTGCCAGTAGTAAGGGACCCTCGGGGGACATTCAGTACTTC. As protein: CASSKGPSGDIQYF.

The chain combines TRBV7-2 with TRBJ1-4, with TRBD1 as a possible D gene (6 bases). Trimming took 4 bases from V and 0 from J, leaving 12 bases between them. Germline CDR1 reads SGHTA; CDR2 reads FQGNSA. The CDR3 has 16 residues. The DNA for the CDR3 is TGTGCCAGCAGCTCACAGGGACCTGCAACTAATGAAAAACTGTTTTTT. Protein sequence: CASSSQGPATNEKLFF.